These 14 T cell receptor beta chains originate from one sample sequenced in a study of blood T cell repertoires in COVID-19. Only in-frame clones appear in the TCRdb table, and some are missing; sequencing was by immunoSEQ multiplex PCR. Among around 450,000 clones listed, roughly nine tenths were seen once. Sequencing input: PBMCs or T cells enriched from blood (not recorded which). Receptor source: a woman younger than 30 who had recovered from COVID-19.

The chain uses TRBV14 and TRBJ2-7; 9 bases are a match to TRBD1. The V segment lost 9 bases and the J segment 1 base; nucleotides outside the gene matches: 4. The CDR3 length is 13 residues. Germline assignment: CDR1 SGHDN and CDR2 FVKESK. The CDR3 here is CASSGTGSYEQYF. CDR3 nucleotide sequence: TGTGCCAGTTCCGGGACAGGGTCCTACGAGCAGTACTTC.

The chain has TRBV19 and TRBJ1-6; a possible D gene is TRBD1 (6 bases). This CDR3 has 16 amino acids. V dropped 2 bases and J dropped 6 bases, with 14 bases sitting between them. From germline, CDR1 is LNHDA and CDR2 SQIVND (reference sequence). CDR3 sequence reads: CASSISAGAFNSPLHF. Here the CDR3 DNA reads TGTGCCAGTAGTATATCAGCAGGGGCCTTTAATTCACCCCTCCACTTT.

The chain combines TRBV24-1 with TRBJ1-2; D remains unclear. V was clipped by 8 bases and J by 8 bases, with 20 bases between them. The CDR3 is 14 residues long. CDR1 and CDR2 from the germline V gene are KGHDR and SFDVKD. CDR3 amino acids: CATNAREGGGGYTF. CDR3 nucleotides: TGTGCCACCAATGCGCGGGAGGGAGGCGGCGGCTACACCTTC.

The rearrangement uses TRBV5-5 and TRBJ2-1; D is perhaps TRBD2 (5 bases). This CDR3 has 15 amino acids. The V and J ends lost 0 bases and 7 bases respectively, with 14 bases between them. Per germline, CDR1 SGHKS and CDR2 YYEKEE (reference sequence). CDR3 in DNA: TGTGCCAGCAGCTTGGTGAGACCGGGGAGAAATGAGCAGTTCTTC. This codes for CASSLVRPGRNEQFF.

V and J are TRBV13 and TRBJ2-2; 8 bases line up with TRBD2. This CDR3 region has 16 residues. V dropped 5 bases and J dropped 4; count of bases not matched to a gene: 9. Germline assignment: CDR1 PRHDT and CDR2 FYEKMQ (reference sequence). The CDR3 region has the DNA TGTGCCAGCAGCCCCCGGGCTAGCGGGCTCACCGGGGAGCTGTTTTTT. Protein: CASSPRASGLTGELFF.

J is TRBJ1-3 and V is TRBV4-1; D call uncertain. This CDR3 has 15 amino acids. Trimming stripped 4 bases from V and 4 bases from J, with 14 bases between. Germline V gene sequence: CDR1 MGHRA, CDR2 YSYEKL. CDR3 amino acids: CASSLRAVVGNTIYF. CDR3 nucleotide sequence: TGCGCCAGCAGCCTGAGGGCAGTGGTAGGAAACACCATATATTTT.

The chain couples TRBV6-5 to TRBJ1-1, with a weak D call TRBD1 (6 bases). The CDR3 is 13 residues long. Trimming took 3 bases from V and 7 from J, leaving 12 bases between them. Germline V gives CDR1 MNHEY, CDR2 SVGAGI. CDR3 sequence (DNA): TGTGCCAGCAGTTATTCAGGGGCAGTTGAAGCTTTCTTT. Amino acid sequence: CASSYSGAVEAFF.

The J gene is TRBJ2-1, the V gene TRBV2; D possibly corresponds to TRBD1 (6 bases). In germline, CDR1 is SNHLY, CDR2 FYNNEI. CDR3 length: 15 residues. V was pared by 4 bases and J by 0 bases, with 10 bases between. This CDR3 is CASSAQGSSYNEQFF. Written as DNA, the CDR3 is TGTGCCAGCAGTGCTCAGGGGAGCTCCTACAATGAGCAGTTCTTC.

The chain uses TRBV27 and TRBJ2-3, with 8 positions matching TRBD2. V trimming: 7 bases; J trimming: 6 bases; junction bases outside the gene matches: 6. CDR1 is MNHEY and CDR2 is SMNVEV in the germline V gene (reference sequence). The CDR3 has 13 amino acids. CDR3 in DNA: TGTGCCAGCAAGGTTCAGCGGGGGGATACGCAGTATTTT. Protein sequence: CASKVQRGDTQYF.

This clone occurred a few times. The V call is TRBV5-1, the J call TRBJ2-3; TRBD2 matches at 7 bases. The trim removed 3 bases at V and 0 bases at J, leaving 4 bases unmatched. In germline, CDR1 is SGHRS, CDR2 YFSETQ. The CDR3 is made up of 15 amino acids. The CDR3: CASSSGGPSTDTQYF. The CDR3 bases are TGCGCCAGCAGCTCGGGAGGACCTAGCACAGATACGCAGTATTTT. The full variable domain, its missing parts supplied by reference TRBV5-1 and TRBJ2-3, is KAGVTQTPRYLIKTRGQQVTLSCSPISGHRSVSWYQQTPGQGLQFLFEYFSETQRNKGNFPGRFSGRQFSNSRSEMNVSTLELGDSALYLCASSSGGPSTDTQYFGPGTRLTVL.

The genes are TRBV15 and TRBJ1-4, with 7 bases fitting TRBD1. CDR1 and CDR2 (germline): LNHNV, YYDKDF (reference sequence). The CDR3 contains 15 residues. The V and J ends lost 2 bases and 6 bases, in that order; junction bases with no gene match: 6. CDR3 in DNA: TGTGCCACCAGCAGAAACAGGGGAAGCGATGAAAAACTGTTTTTT. Encoded protein: CATSRNRGSDEKLFF.

V gene TRBV18 combines with J gene TRBJ2-7; 7 positions agree with TRBD2. CDR1 is KGHSH, CDR2 LQKENI, per germline. J lost 5 bases, V lost 3 bases, and 7 bases had no gene match. This CDR3 is built from 14 residues. The chain's CDR3 is CASSPPGRGDEQYF. The CDR3 bases are TGTGCCAGCTCACCCCCGGGCCGGGGGGACGAGCAGTACTTC. Using reference TRBV18 and TRBJ2-7 for the parts outside the CDR3, the full variable domain is NAGVMQNPRHLVRRRGQEARLRCSPMKGHSHVYWYRQLPEEGLKFMVYLQKENIIDESGMPKERFSAEFPKEGPSILRIQQVVRGDSAAYFCASSPPGRGDEQYFGPGTRLTVT.

This chain links TRBV7-6 with TRBJ2-7; 7 nucleotides align to TRBD2. This CDR3 region has 14 residues. Germline values: CDR1 SGHVS, CDR2 FNYEAQ. The junction had 2 bases not matched to a gene; V was cut back by 3 bases and J by 0 bases. The CDR3 DNA sequence: TGTGCCAGCAGCTTGGGGACTACCTCCTACGAGCAGTACTTC. Translated: CASSLGTTSYEQYF. Looking up the rest from reference TRBV7-6 and TRBJ2-7 gives the full variable domain: GAGVSQSPRYKVTKRGQDVALRCDPISGHVSLYWYRQALGQGPEFLTYFNYEAQQDKSGLPNDRFSAERPEGSISTLTIQRTEQRDSAMYRCASSLGTTSYEQYFGPGTRLTVT.

V gene TRBV19 combines with J gene TRBJ1-5; D is unclear. Germline V gene lookup returns CDR1 LNHDA and CDR2 SQIVND (reference sequence). With 2 bases removed from V and 2 bases from J, the gap between germline ends came to 10 bases. The length of the CDR3 is 15 residues. CDR3 coding DNA: TGTGCCAGTAGTATAATGTACGGGGGCAATCAGCCCCAGCATTTT. Its protein product is CASSIMYGGNQPQHF.